This T cell receptor beta chain was recovered during a study of CD8 T cells in ankylosing spondylitis (dated by TCRdb to the late 2010s). Regarding the study in general: T cell receptor beta repertoires were profiled in healthy donors and ankylosing spondylitis patients so that disease-linked TCR variants could be found. The full study cohort was made up of over 20 ankylosing spondylitis patients and fewer than 120 healthy donors. Peripheral blood was sampled, and synovial fluid was additionally collected from ankylosing spondylitis patients.

The sequencer listed for this sample is Illumina HiSeq 2500. TCR beta libraries were prepared by quantitative 5'-RACE with molecular barcodes. On the study's bioinformatics: Disease-linked TCR variants were identified with a new computational method built on a probabilistic model of VDJ rearrangement. TCRdb took the public reads, trimmed them with fastp at Q25, ran MiXCR for clone calling and kept in-frame beta chains. When rows share a CDR3 protein, they turn into one entry using the most common DNA and genes. The authors' filters were not applied to this entry. Within this sample are some 290,000 distinct CDR3 sequences, with around 18% of them counted one time only. The ten largest clones take up 7.5% to 9.5% of the sample. Germline trimming amounts to 7 bases on V and 2 bases on J, with 14 as the count of junction bases outside the gene matches. From the cysteine up to the valine, the CDR3 has a length of 17 residues. CDR3 DNA is the only sequence kept; it has 51 bases, read in frame from the first base. CDR1 LGHDT and CDR2 YNNKEL are derived from the germline V gene (reference sequence).

Broader findings and caveats from the paper: A CD8+ phenotype was shown by the disease-linked clones, which were found at relatively low frequencies in peripheral blood. Significant enrichment of the disease-linked clones was reported in matched synovial fluid samples from ankylosing spondylitis patients. Some motif variants had previously been reported in the synovial fluid and blood of reactive arthritis patients, which suggests shared mechanisms of disease initiation. Blood from ankylosing spondylitis patients appeared to be characterized by a TCR beta motif composed of under ten highly homologous amino acid variants.

In regard to this clonotype: There is no known antigen for this receptor. Base qualities are missing; no much larger clone stands one base away.

This TCR was recovered from a male donor with ankylosing spondylitis or in good health (not recorded which). The sample comprised blood, either unsorted or a sorted T cell fraction (not recorded which). The rearranged segments are TRBV3-1 and TRBJ2-7, with 10 junctional bases fitting TRBD2. The encoded CDR3 is CASTITQVAGGTYEQYV. The nucleotide sequence is TGTGCCAGCACCATAACGCAGGTAGCGGGGGGTACCTACGAGCAGTACGTC.